This is a list of T cell receptor beta chains from one sample in a study of beta chain features in type 1 diabetes. The method was immunoSEQ multiplex PCR; TCRdb's version includes in-frame clones alone and lacks a portion of them. Among under 300,000 clones listed, 25% to 35% were seen once. Sequencing was performed on central memory CD4+ T cells from blood. Source of these receptors: a man between 25 and 39 years old in good health. Both conserved end residues are part of each CDR3. A D gene is named only where the DNA matches it firmly. Rows give clone size only sometimes, using once, few, many, or a class for an expanded clone.

cdr3_nt: TGTGCCAGCAGCGAGAGCCCCTCTGGAAACACCATATATTTT
cdr3_aa: CASSESPSGNTIYF
j_call: TRBJ1-3
d_call: -
clone_size: -
v_call: TRBV9

cdr3_nt: TGCAGCGTCACAGACAGGGGGCTCTCCTATGGCTACACCTTC
cdr3_aa: CSVTDRGLSYGYTF
j_call: TRBJ1-2
d_call: TRBD1
clone_size: few
v_call: TRBV29-1

cdr3_nt: TGTGCCAGCAGCTTGCGGACTAGTCAGGGGCAAGAGACCCAGTACTTC
cdr3_aa: CASSLRTSQGQETQYF
j_call: TRBJ2-5
d_call: -
clone_size: many
v_call: TRBV7-8

cdr3_nt: TGCGCCAGCAGCCGGGAAAACGCCATGAACACTGAAGCTTTCTTT
cdr3_aa: CASSRENAMNTEAFF
j_call: TRBJ1-1
d_call: -
clone_size: many
v_call: TRBV4-3

cdr3_nt: TGCGCCAGCAGCTTGACCCCTAGCGGGCCCCAAGAGACCCAGTACTTC
cdr3_aa: CASSLTPSGPQETQYF
j_call: TRBJ2-5
d_call: TRBD2
clone_size: -
v_call: TRBV5-1

cdr3_nt: TGCAGCGTTGAACCAGGGAACTATGGCTACACCTTC
cdr3_aa: CSVEPGNYGYTF
j_call: TRBJ1-2
d_call: -
clone_size: -
v_call: TRBV29-1

cdr3_nt: TGTGCCAGCAGTTACTCTCCGGATAGCTCCTACAATGAGCAGTTCTTC
cdr3_aa: CASSYSPDSSYNEQFF
j_call: TRBJ2-1
d_call: -
clone_size: -
v_call: TRBV6-5

cdr3_nt: TGCGCCAGCAGCAGAACTAGCGGGGGGGCCCCAGAGACCCAGTACTTC
cdr3_aa: CASSRTSGGAPETQYF
j_call: TRBJ2-5
d_call: TRBD2
clone_size: -
v_call: TRBV5-1

cdr3_nt: TGTGCCAGCAGTCTACAGGGGCATTCCTACAATGAGCAGTTCTTC
cdr3_aa: CASSLQGHSYNEQFF
j_call: TRBJ2-1
d_call: TRBD1
clone_size: few
v_call: TRBV6-6

cdr3_nt: TGCGCCAGCAGCCAAGAAGGAACAGGGGATGTCAGCTCCTACGAGCAGTACTTC
cdr3_aa: CASSQEGTGDVSSYEQYF
j_call: TRBJ2-7
d_call: TRBD1
clone_size: few
v_call: TRBV4-1

cdr3_nt: TGTGCCAGCAGCACACCGGGACTTCCTAAGGATACGCAGTATTTT
cdr3_aa: CASSTPGLPKDTQYF
j_call: TRBJ2-3
d_call: -
clone_size: few
v_call: TRBV5-4

cdr3_nt: TGTGCCAGCAGCCCCTTGTCGGGGGGAAGCCAGCCCCAGCATTTT
cdr3_aa: CASSPLSGGSQPQHF
j_call: TRBJ1-5
d_call: -
clone_size: -
v_call: TRBV7-2

cdr3_nt: TGTGCCAGCAGTCAAGGGAGTCTTAGAGGGGAGACCCAGTACTTC
cdr3_aa: CASSQGSLRGETQYF
j_call: TRBJ2-5
d_call: -
clone_size: few
v_call: TRBV2

cdr3_nt: TGTGCCAGCAGCTTAGCTCCTAGCGGGGGGTACACCGGGGAGCTGTTTTTT
cdr3_aa: CASSLAPSGGYTGELFF
j_call: TRBJ2-2
d_call: TRBD2
clone_size: -
v_call: TRBV7-2

cdr3_nt: TGTGCCAGCAGCTTAGTCACCGGGTTTGGAAACACCATATATTTT
cdr3_aa: CASSLVTGFGNTIYF
j_call: TRBJ1-3
d_call: -
clone_size: few
v_call: TRBV7-9

cdr3_nt: TGTGCCATCAGTGGTGGTTACGAGCAGTACTTC
cdr3_aa: CAISGGYEQYF
j_call: TRBJ2-7
d_call: -
clone_size: -
v_call: TRBV10-3

cdr3_nt: TGTGCCAGCAGCGGGGGGCCGGGGAGACAAGAGACCCAGTACTTC
cdr3_aa: CASSGGPGRQETQYF
j_call: TRBJ2-5
d_call: -
clone_size: few
v_call: TRBV5-6

cdr3_nt: TGTGCCAGTAGTCCCGGACTAGCGGGGGGCCTCCTCATGGATACGCAGTATTTT
cdr3_aa: CASSPGLAGGLLMDTQYF
j_call: TRBJ2-3
d_call: TRBD2
clone_size: -
v_call: TRBV19

cdr3_nt: TGCGCCAGCAGCCAAGAGTTTCTTAGCAATCAGCCCCAGCATTTT
cdr3_aa: CASSQEFLSNQPQHF
j_call: TRBJ1-5
d_call: -
clone_size: -
v_call: TRBV4-1

cdr3_nt: TGTGCCAGCAGCTTAGCGGCGTCGCCGTTAAACATTCAGTACTTC
cdr3_aa: CASSLAASPLNIQYF
j_call: TRBJ2-4
d_call: -
clone_size: -
v_call: TRBV11-2

cdr3_nt: TGTGCCAGCAGCCGAATTTTGGGTGCCTACAATGAGCAGTTCTTC
cdr3_aa: CASSRILGAYNEQFF
j_call: TRBJ2-1
d_call: -
clone_size: -
v_call: TRBV2

cdr3_nt: TGTGCCAGCTCCGACAGCGGAGGGACTGAAGCTTTCTTT
cdr3_aa: CASSDSGGTEAFF
j_call: TRBJ1-1
d_call: -
clone_size: few
v_call: TRBV18

cdr3_nt: TGTGCCTGGAGCCCCCTGGGCCAAATCGGGGAGACCCAGTACTTC
cdr3_aa: CAWSPLGQIGETQYF
j_call: TRBJ2-5
d_call: -
clone_size: many
v_call: TRBV30

cdr3_nt: TGCGCCAGCAGCCAAGGCTACCAAAGGACAGGAGGGCAGCCCCAGCATTTT
cdr3_aa: CASSQGYQRTGGQPQHF
j_call: TRBJ1-5
d_call: TRBD1
clone_size: -
v_call: TRBV4-1

cdr3_nt: TGTGCCAGCAGCCCCCGGGACAGGGGAAACACTGAAGCTTTCTTT
cdr3_aa: CASSPRDRGNTEAFF
j_call: TRBJ1-1
d_call: TRBD1
clone_size: -
v_call: TRBV4-2

cdr3_nt: TGTGCCAGCAGCCCGCAAGCGGGATCAGTCAATGAGCAGTTCTTC
cdr3_aa: CASSPQAGSVNEQFF
j_call: TRBJ2-1
d_call: TRBD2
clone_size: -
v_call: TRBV5-4

cdr3_nt: TGTGCCATCGGACAAGAGACCCAGTACTTC
cdr3_aa: CAIGQETQYF
j_call: TRBJ2-5
d_call: -
clone_size: -
v_call: TRBV10-3

cdr3_nt: TGTGCCAGCTCCCCCGGGACCGAATCCTACGAGCAGTACTTC
cdr3_aa: CASSPGTESYEQYF
j_call: TRBJ2-7
d_call: -
clone_size: few
v_call: TRBV18

cdr3_nt: TGTGCCAGCAGCGGCGGACAGGGGGCTATTGGTAACTATGGCTACACCTTC
cdr3_aa: CASSGGQGAIGNYGYTF
j_call: TRBJ1-2
d_call: TRBD1
clone_size: -
v_call: TRBV10-3

cdr3_nt: TGTGCCAGCAGCATTAGCTTGTATGAGCAGTTCTTC
cdr3_aa: CASSISLYEQFF
j_call: TRBJ2-1
d_call: -
clone_size: -
v_call: TRBV5-5

cdr3_nt: TGTGCCATCACGGGGGGTGAATACAATGAGCAGTTCTTC
cdr3_aa: CAITGGEYNEQFF
j_call: TRBJ2-1
d_call: TRBD2
clone_size: few
v_call: TRBV28

cdr3_nt: TGTGCCAGCAGCCCCCGGGACCACTCCTACGAGCAGTACTTC
cdr3_aa: CASSPRDHSYEQYF
j_call: TRBJ2-7
d_call: -
clone_size: few
v_call: TRBV7-9

cdr3_nt: TGCGCCAGCAGGCCCTACGAGCAGTACTTC
cdr3_aa: CASRPYEQYF
j_call: TRBJ2-7
d_call: -
clone_size: few
v_call: TRBV5-1

cdr3_nt: TGCGCCAGCCGGCCAGCGACGACACCCGATACGCAGTATTTT
cdr3_aa: CASRPATTPDTQYF
j_call: TRBJ2-3
d_call: -
clone_size: many
v_call: TRBV5-1

cdr3_nt: TGTGCCAGCACCGAGAGTTCTGGGACAGGAGCAGCCCAGTACTTC
cdr3_aa: CASTESSGTGAAQYF
j_call: TRBJ2-5
d_call: TRBD1
clone_size: few
v_call: TRBV6-6

cdr3_nt: TGTGCCTGGGCATCCGGGGAATGGCAGTACTTC
cdr3_aa: CAWASGEWQYF
j_call: TRBJ2-7
d_call: -
clone_size: few
v_call: TRBV30

cdr3_nt: TGTGCCAGCAGCTGGGCACAGGGGGACACCGGGGAGCTGTTTTTT
cdr3_aa: CASSWAQGDTGELFF
j_call: TRBJ2-2
d_call: TRBD1
clone_size: -
v_call: TRBV7-9

cdr3_nt: TGTGCCAGCGGGAATCTCGCCGGGAATGAGCAGTTCTTC
cdr3_aa: CASGNLAGNEQFF
j_call: TRBJ2-1
d_call: -
clone_size: few
v_call: TRBV7-9

cdr3_nt: TGTGCCAGTAGTAAAACTACCTCAACAGGCGCCAAAAACATTCAGTACTTC
cdr3_aa: CASSKTTSTGAKNIQYF
j_call: TRBJ2-4
d_call: -
clone_size: few
v_call: TRBV19

cdr3_nt: TGTGCCAGTAGAGGACAGTTTAGCAATCAGCCCCAGCATTTT
cdr3_aa: CASRGQFSNQPQHF
j_call: TRBJ1-5
d_call: -
clone_size: -
v_call: TRBV19

cdr3_nt: TGTGCCAGCAGCCAAGTTTCTGGGTCTGGGGCCAACGTCCTGACTTTC
cdr3_aa: CASSQVSGSGANVLTF
j_call: TRBJ2-6
d_call: -
clone_size: -
v_call: TRBV14

cdr3_nt: TGTGCCAGCAGCCTGCAGGGCAGCAATCAGCCCCAGCATTTT
cdr3_aa: CASSLQGSNQPQHF
j_call: TRBJ1-5
d_call: -
clone_size: few
v_call: TRBV7-2

cdr3_nt: TGTGCCAGCAGCTTCGACAGGGCGGAGACCCAGTACTTC
cdr3_aa: CASSFDRAETQYF
j_call: TRBJ2-5
d_call: TRBD1
clone_size: -
v_call: TRBV13